This TCR beta chain was sequenced for a study of vaccination and CD4 T cells after COVID-19. Study overall: Two doses of either BNT162b2 or mRNA-1273 vaccine were given to participants.

At the Johns Hopkins FTIC core, DNA taken from cultured CD4+ T cells was sequenced by way of the Oncomine TCR Beta short-read assay. TCRdb used MiXCR to reprocess the PCR reads, holding one entry per CDR3 protein. The data hold approximately 10,000 distinct CDR3 sequences, with 66% observed a single time. The treatment: roughly 10-day PBMC culture with coronavirus spike peptide pools or control peptides (ViraFEST assay). It was with approximately 9.2 IU/ml IL-2 and approximately 10 ug/ml peptide pools that 1.5 million to 2.5 million PBMCs per well were cultured. Germline V gene lookup returns CDR1 SGHNT and CDR2 YYREEE (reference sequence). The CDR3 totals 13 residues. The V end lost 1 base, the J end lost 10 bases, and 14 bases lay between the germline ends. With regard to this clonotype: As yet, its antigen is unknown.

The TCR originated in a human donor who had recovered from COVID-19. Source material: CD4+ T cells from blood, cultured in vitro. The genes are TRBV5-4 and TRBJ1-2; D gene uncertain. DNA for the CDR3: TGTGCCAGCAGCTTGCCGAGTTCTTACGACTACACCTTC. It specifies CASSLPSSYDYTF. Complete variable domain (other parts from reference TRBV5-4 and TRBJ1-2): ETGVTQSPTHLIKTRGQQVTLRCSSQSGHNTVSWYQQALGQGPQFIFQYYREEENGRGNFPPRFSGLQFPNYSSELNVNALELDDSALYLCASSLPSSYDYTFGSGTRLTVV.